Below, 2 T cell receptor beta chains from the same sample are listed, as sequenced in a study of cytomegalovirus exposure and HLA in healthy donors. PCR was performed using 60 Vbeta and 13 Jbeta primers. The protocol was immunoSEQ multiplex PCR, while the TCRdb copy is restricted to in-frame clones and leaves out a portion. The sample has around 90,000 clones; 82% are singletons. Sequenced input: PBMCs. The receptors derive from a man aged 50-60 years in good health and CMV-seronegative.

The chain is built from TRBV4-3 and TRBJ2-2; TRBD1 matches 12 bases. Germline V lookup: CDR1 LGHNA, CDR2 YSLEER. CDR3 length: 17 amino acids. V was pared by 4 bases and J by 7 bases, with 10 bases of the junction left unmatched. CDR3 in amino acids: CASSLRWDRGLGGELFF. The CDR3 coding sequence is TGCGCCAGCAGCCTAAGGTGGGACAGGGGGCTCGGCGGGGAGCTGTTTTTT.

This chain joins TRBV7-6 and TRBJ1-4, with D hard to call. Germline values: CDR1 SGHVS, CDR2 FNYEAQ. Deletions cut 1 base from V and 2 bases from J, with 8 bases between. This CDR3 is built from 15 residues. Here the CDR3 reads CASSLGTQTNEKLFF. CDR3 nucleotides: TGTGCCAGCAGCTTAGGTACACAGACTAATGAAAAACTGTTTTTT.